This TCR beta chain was captured by sequencing in a study of cytomegalovirus exposure and HLA in healthy donors. The primer mix had 60 Vbeta and 13 Jbeta primers. Method: immunoSEQ multiplex PCR; TCRdb's copy keeps in-frame clones and lacks some. In all, the sample yields 90,000 to 130,000 clones. The J segment lost 4 bases and the V segment lost 1 base, leaving 3 bases of the junction unmatched. The CDR3 consists of 14 residues. Germline V lookup: CDR1 SGHTA, CDR2 FQGNSA. Specimen: PBMCs. The source is a man aged 40-49 years in good health and CMV-seropositive. This chain links TRBV7-2 with TRBJ1-2; 7 bases are a match to TRBD1. The CDR3 DNA reads TGTGCCAGCAGCTTAGTTGAGGGGGCCTATGGCTACACCTTC. It translates to CASSLVEGAYGYTF.